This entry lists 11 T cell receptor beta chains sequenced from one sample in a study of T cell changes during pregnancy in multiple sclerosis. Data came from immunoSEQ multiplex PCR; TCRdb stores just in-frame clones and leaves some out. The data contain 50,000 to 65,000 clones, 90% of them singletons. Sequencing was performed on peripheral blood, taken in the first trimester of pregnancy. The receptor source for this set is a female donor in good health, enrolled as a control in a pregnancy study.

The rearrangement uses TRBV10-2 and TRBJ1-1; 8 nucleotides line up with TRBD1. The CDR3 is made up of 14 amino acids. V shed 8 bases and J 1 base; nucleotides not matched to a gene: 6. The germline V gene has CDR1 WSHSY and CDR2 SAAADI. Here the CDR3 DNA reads TGCGCCAGCTGGGGGGACAGGCCGAACACTGAAGCTTTCTTT. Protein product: CASWGDRPNTEAFF.

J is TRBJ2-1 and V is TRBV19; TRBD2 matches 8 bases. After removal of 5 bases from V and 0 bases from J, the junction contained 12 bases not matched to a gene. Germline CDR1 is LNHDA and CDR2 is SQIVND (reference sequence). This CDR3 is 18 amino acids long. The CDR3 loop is CASSRLGLADYSYNEQFF. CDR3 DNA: TGTGCCAGTAGTCGCCTAGGACTAGCAGACTACTCCTACAATGAGCAGTTCTTC.

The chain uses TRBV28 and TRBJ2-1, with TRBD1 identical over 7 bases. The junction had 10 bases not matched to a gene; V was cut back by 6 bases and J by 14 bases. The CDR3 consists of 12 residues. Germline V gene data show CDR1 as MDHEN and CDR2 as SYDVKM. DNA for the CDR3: TGTGCCAGCAGCCAACCGGGACAGAGGGAGTTCTTC. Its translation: CASSQPGQREFF.

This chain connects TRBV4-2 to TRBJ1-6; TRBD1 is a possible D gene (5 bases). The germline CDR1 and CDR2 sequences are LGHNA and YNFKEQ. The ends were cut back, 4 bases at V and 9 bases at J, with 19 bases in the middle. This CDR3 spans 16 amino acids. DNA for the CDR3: TGTGCCAGCAGCCGAAGGGAAGGAGCGGGGGTTTCACCCCTCCACTTT. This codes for CASSRREGAGVSPLHF.

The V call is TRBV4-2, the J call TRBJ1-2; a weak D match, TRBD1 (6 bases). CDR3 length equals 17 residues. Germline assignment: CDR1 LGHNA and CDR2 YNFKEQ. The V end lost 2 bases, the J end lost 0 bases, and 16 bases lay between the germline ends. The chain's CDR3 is CASSQTVDRLANYGYTF. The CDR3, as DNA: TGTGCCAGCAGCCAAACCGTCGACAGGTTAGCTAACTATGGCTACACCTTC.

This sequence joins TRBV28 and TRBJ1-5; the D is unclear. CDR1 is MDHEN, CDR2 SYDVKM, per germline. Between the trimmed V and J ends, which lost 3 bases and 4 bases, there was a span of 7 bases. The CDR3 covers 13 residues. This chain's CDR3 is CASSFLTNQPQHF. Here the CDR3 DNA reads TGTGCCAGCAGTTTCTTAACTAATCAGCCCCAGCATTTT.

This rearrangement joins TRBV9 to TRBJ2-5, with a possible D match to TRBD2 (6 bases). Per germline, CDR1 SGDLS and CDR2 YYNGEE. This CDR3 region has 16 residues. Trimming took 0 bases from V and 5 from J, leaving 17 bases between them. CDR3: CASSVVGRTRWETQYF. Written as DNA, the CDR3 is TGTGCCAGCAGCGTAGTTGGGAGGACAAGATGGGAGACCCAGTACTTC.

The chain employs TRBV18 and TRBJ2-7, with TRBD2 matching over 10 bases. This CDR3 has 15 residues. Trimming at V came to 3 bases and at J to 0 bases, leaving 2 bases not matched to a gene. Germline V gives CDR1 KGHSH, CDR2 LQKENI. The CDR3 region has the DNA TGTGCCAGCTCACCCCCTAGCGGGAGCTCCTACGAGCAGTACTTC. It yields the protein CASSPPSGSSYEQYF.

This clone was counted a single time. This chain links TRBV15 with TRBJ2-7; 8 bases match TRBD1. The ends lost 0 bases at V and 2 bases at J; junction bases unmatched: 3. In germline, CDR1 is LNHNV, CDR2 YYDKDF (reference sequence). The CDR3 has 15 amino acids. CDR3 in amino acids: CATSRDADRAYEQYF. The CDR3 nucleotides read TGTGCCACCAGCAGAGACGCGGACAGGGCCTACGAGCAGTACTTC.

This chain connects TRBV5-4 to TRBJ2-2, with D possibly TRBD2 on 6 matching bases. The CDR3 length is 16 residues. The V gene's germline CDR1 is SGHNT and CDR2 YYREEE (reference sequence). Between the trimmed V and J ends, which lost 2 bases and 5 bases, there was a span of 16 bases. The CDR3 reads CASSLGAGTVTGELFF. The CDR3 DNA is TGTGCCAGCAGCTTAGGCGCGGGAACGGTGACCGGGGAGCTGTTTTTT.

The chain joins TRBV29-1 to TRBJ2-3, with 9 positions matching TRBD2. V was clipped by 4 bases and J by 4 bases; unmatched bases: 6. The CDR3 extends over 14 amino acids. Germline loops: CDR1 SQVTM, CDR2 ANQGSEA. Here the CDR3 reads CSVVLAGKADTQYF. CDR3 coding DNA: TGCAGCGTTGTCCTAGCGGGAAAGGCAGATACGCAGTATTTT.